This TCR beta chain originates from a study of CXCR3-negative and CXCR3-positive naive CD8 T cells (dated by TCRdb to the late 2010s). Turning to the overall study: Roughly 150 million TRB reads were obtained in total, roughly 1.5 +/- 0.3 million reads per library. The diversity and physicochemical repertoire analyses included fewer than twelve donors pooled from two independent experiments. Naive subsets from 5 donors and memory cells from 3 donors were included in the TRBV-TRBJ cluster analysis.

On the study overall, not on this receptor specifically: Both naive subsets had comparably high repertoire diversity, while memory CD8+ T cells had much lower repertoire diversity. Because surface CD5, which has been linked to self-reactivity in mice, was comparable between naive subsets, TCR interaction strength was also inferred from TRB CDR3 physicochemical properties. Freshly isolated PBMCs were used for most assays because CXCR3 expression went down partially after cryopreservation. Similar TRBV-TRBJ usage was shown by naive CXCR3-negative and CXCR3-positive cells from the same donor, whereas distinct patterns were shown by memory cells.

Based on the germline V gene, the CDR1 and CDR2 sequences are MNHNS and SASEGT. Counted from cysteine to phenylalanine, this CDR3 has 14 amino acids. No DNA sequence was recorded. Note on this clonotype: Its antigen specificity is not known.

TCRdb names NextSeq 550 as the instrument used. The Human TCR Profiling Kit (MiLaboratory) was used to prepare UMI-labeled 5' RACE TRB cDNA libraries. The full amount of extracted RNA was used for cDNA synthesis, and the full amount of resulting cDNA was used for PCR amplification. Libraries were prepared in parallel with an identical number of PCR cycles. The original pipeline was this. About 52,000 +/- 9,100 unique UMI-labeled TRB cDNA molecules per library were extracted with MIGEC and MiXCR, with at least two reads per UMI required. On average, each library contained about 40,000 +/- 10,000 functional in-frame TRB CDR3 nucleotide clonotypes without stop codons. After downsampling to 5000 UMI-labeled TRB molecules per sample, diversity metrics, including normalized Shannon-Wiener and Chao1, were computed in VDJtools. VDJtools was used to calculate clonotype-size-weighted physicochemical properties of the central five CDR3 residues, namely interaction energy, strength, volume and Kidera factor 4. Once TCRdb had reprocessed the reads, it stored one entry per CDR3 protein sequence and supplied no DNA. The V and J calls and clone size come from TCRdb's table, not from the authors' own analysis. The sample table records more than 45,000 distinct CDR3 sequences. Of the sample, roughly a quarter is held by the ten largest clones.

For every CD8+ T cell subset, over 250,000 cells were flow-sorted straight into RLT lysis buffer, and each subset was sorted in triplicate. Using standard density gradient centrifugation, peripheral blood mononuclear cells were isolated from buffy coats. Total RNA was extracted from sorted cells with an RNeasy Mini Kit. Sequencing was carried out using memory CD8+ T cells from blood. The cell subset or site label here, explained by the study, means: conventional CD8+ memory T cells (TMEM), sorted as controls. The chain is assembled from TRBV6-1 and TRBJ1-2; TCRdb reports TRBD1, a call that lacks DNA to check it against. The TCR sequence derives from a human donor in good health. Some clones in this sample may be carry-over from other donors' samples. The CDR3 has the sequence CATSGSPEVYGYTF.